One sample yielded the 10 T cell receptor beta chains listed below, sequenced in a study of blood T cell repertoires in COVID-19. TCRdb keeps only in-frame clones here, not all; method: immunoSEQ multiplex PCR. The table lists 55,000 to 75,000 clones, under 95% of them singletons. The sequenced sample consisted of peripheral blood. These receptors were obtained from a human donor in a cohort sampled during active COVID-19.

The chain links TRBV9 to TRBJ1-2, with TRBD1 matching 7 bases. This CDR3 comprises 15 residues. Germline lookup yields CDR1 SGDLS and CDR2 YYNGEE. V trimming: 0 bases; J trimming: 8 bases; junction bases outside the gene matches: 10. CDR3 bases: TGTGCCAGCAGCGTAGAGAGGGGGCCCCGGTTGGGCTACACCTTC. Protein sequence: CASSVERGPRLGYTF.

The V and J genes are TRBV27 and TRBJ1-1, with 12 bases that match TRBD1. The CDR3 loop spans 17 amino acids. Germline V gives CDR1 MNHEY, CDR2 SMNVEV (reference sequence). V lost 5 bases to trimming and J lost 4 bases; unmatched junction nucleotides: 11. DNA for the CDR3: TGTGCCAGCAGTCCCCGACCGGGACAGGGGGCGGGCACTGAAGCTTTCTTT. Its translation is CASSPRPGQGAGTEAFF.

This clone was observed a few times. The chain is built from TRBV5-1 and TRBJ2-7, with a tentative D call TRBD1 (5 bases). The CDR3 is made up of 14 amino acids. The germline gives CDR1 SGHRS, CDR2 YFSETQ. V lost 0 bases and J lost 2, with 9 bases in between. CDR3 bases: TGCGCCAGCAGCTTGGAAGCACAGGCCTACGAGCAGTACTTC. It encodes CASSLEAQAYEQYF.

This rearrangement joins TRBV5-1 to TRBJ2-3; D gene unclear. Trimming took 2 bases from V and 2 from J, leaving 15 bases between them. The V gene's germline CDR1 is SGHRS and CDR2 YFSETQ. CDR3 length: 16 amino acids. The CDR3 DNA is TGCGCCAGCAGCTTCTCTTCTATGCCTTCCACAGATACGCAGTATTTT. As protein: CASSFSSMPSTDTQYF.

The V call is TRBV23-1, the J call TRBJ1-4; D unresolved. TRBV23-1 is designated an ORF whose function remains uncertain. This CDR3 comprises 15 residues. With 4 bases removed from V and 6 bases from J, the gap between germline ends came to 15 bases. The CDR3 coding sequence is TGCGCCAGCAGTCGCATCGGGTCACGGGATGAAAAACTGTTTTTT. This sequence encodes CASSRIGSRDEKLFF.

The V call is TRBV4-1, the J call TRBJ2-7, with 8 bases lining up with TRBD2. V lost 0 bases, J lost 3 bases, and 4 bases stayed unmatched. Germline values: CDR1 MGHRA, CDR2 YSYEKL. This CDR3 contains 15 residues. The CDR3 DNA is TGCGCCAGCAGCCAAGAAGGCGGGGGGCTCTACGAGCAGTACTTC. This gives the protein CASSQEGGGLYEQYF.

V and J are TRBV5-6 and TRBJ1-2; TRBD1 agrees at 8 bases. The CDR3 length is 17 residues. V dropped 4 bases and J dropped 5; count of bases not matched to a gene: 16. Germline V lookup: CDR1 SGHDT, CDR2 YYEEEE. CDR3 amino acids: CASSRTGPTIPGYGYTF. The CDR3 DNA is TGTGCCAGCAGCCGGACAGGGCCCACAATACCTGGATATGGCTACACCTTC.

The chain uses TRBV11-2 and TRBJ1-1, with 9 nucleotides matching TRBD1. The CDR3 is 12 residues long. CDR1 is SGHAT, CDR2 FQNNGV, per germline. J was trimmed by 11 bases and V by 6 bases; bases with no gene match: 7. CDR3 sequence reads: CASSRRTGEAFF. Here the CDR3 DNA reads TGTGCCAGCAGTCGGAGGACAGGGGAGGCTTTCTTT.

The gene calls are TRBV24-1 and TRBJ2-7; maybe TRBD1 (5 bases). Germline V CDR1 and CDR2: KGHDR, SFDVKD. Trimming stripped 10 bases from V and 5 bases from J, with 11 bases between. This CDR3 is built from 11 residues. The CDR3 DNA follows: TGTGCCACAGGGGTTTGCAACGAGCAGTACTTC. It yields the protein CATGVCNEQYF.

The CDR3 here is CASSATADRATGANVLTF. CDR3 bases: TGTGCCAGCAGTGCGACCGCGGACAGGGCGACCGGGGCCAACGTCCTGACTTTC. J is TRBJ2-6 and V is TRBV6-1, with 8 bases lining up with TRBD1. CDR1 and CDR2 (germline): MNHNS, SASEGT. The CDR3 is 18 amino acids. J gave up 4 bases and V 4 bases, and 12 bases lay outside the gene matches.